This TCR beta chain was found in a study of blood T cell repertoires in COVID-19. Study in general: Spain, Italy and the United States supplied samples that represented acute and convalescent COVID-19. From T cells, B-cell-depleted T cells, or PBMCs came the material, which was cDNA or gDNA.

In the source study's methods: Amplifying reference gene primers gave estimates of nucleated cell counts. Generated by immunoSEQ multiplex PCR, the TCRdb table keeps only in-frame clones and is missing some. V and J calls and clone size are as listed in that table; D and trimming were resolved from the DNA. The sample consists of tens of thousands of clones, around nine tenths of them appearing once. V lost 3 bases and J lost 4; bases outside the gene matches: 4. The CDR3 is made up of 14 amino acids. In germline, CDR1 is SEHNR, CDR2 FQNEAQ (reference sequence). The receptor was isolated from a man in his fifties or sixties with acute or convalescent COVID-19. The chain combines TRBV7-9 with TRBJ1-1, with 8 bases that match TRBD1. Input material: peripheral blood. CDR3 loop: CASSLQGASTEAFF. The CDR3, as DNA: TGTGCCAGCAGCTTGCAGGGGGCGAGCACTGAAGCTTTCTTT.